Described below is a single TCR beta chain sequence and its context. Its target is unknown. These data are taken from a study of PD-1 blockade in classical Hodgkin lymphoma. Study context: Nivolumab dosed at 3 mg/kg went to patients intravenously every 2 weeks. Study-wide findings and caveats: Relapsed/refractory patients reportedly had the lowest baseline TCR diversity, below newly diagnosed patients, who were below healthy donors. Still unresolved is the cause of the repertoire differences, which may be disease activity or prior therapy.

Repertoires were generated with immunoSEQ multiplex PCR, while TCRdb's copy carries only in-frame clones and drops some. The data show approximately 100,000 clones, more than 80% seen once. Germline lookup yields CDR1 SQVTM and CDR2 ANQGSEA. The CDR3 runs 18 residues. V dropped 0 bases and J dropped 6; count of bases not matched to a gene: 10. This sample's time point: cycle 4 day 1 (C4D1), after about 6 weeks of nivolumab. All patients relapsed after autologous stem cell transplantation, and brentuximab vedotin exposure varied. The TCR sequence derives from a human donor with classical Hodgkin lymphoma. This specimen consisted of peripheral blood mononuclear cells (PBMCs), obtained before the fourth cycle of nivolumab. This chain connects TRBV29-1 to TRBJ2-5; 16 nucleotides agree with TRBD2. This CDR3 reads CSVEDPSGTSGRGQTQYF. CDR3 in DNA: TGCAGCGTTGAAGATCCCTCCGGGACTAGCGGGAGGGGCCAGACCCAGTACTTC.